The 21 T cell receptor beta chains given below trace back to one sample, sequenced in a study of tumor-infiltrating lymphocytes in primary liver carcinoma. The authors made TCR beta cDNA from 400 to 600 ng total RNA with a constant-region primer. Each TCR beta library was derived from three nested multiplex PCR rounds that employed slightly modified ARM-PCR. A C-beta reverse primer and TRBV1-TRBV30 forward primers served in each of the first two PCR rounds, at roughly 10 cycles apiece. TCRdb itself ran the multiplex PCR reads through MiXCR, one entry per CDR3 protein. The table shows about 200,000 distinct CDR3 sequences, with approximately 65% occurring only once. Unsorted whole blood yielded the blood RNA, and germline DNA was also extracted. The sequenced sample was peripheral blood. The receptors originated from a woman between 55 and 75 years old with primary liver carcinoma and hepatitis B virus infection.

About this clonotype: At one boundary the junction diverges from the germline segment, which might be a read error. The chain couples TRBV11-2 to TRBJ2-2; perhaps TRBD1 as D (6 bases). Germline CDR1 is SGHAT and CDR2 is FQNNGV. The CDR3 loop spans 14 amino acids. In nucleotides, the CDR3 is TGTGCCAGTACAGGGCAGCCGAACACCAGGGAGCTGTTTTTT. This codes for CASTGQPNTRELFF.

This clonotype was detected ten times or more. This chain uses TRBV6-5 with TRBJ2-1; TRBD2 aligns across 8 bases. J gave up 11 bases and V 6 bases, and 9 bases lay outside the gene matches. Germline V gene data show CDR1 as MNHEY and CDR2 as SVGAGI. This CDR3 spans 13 amino acids. CDR3 in amino acids: CASRSSGTDKQFF. As DNA, the CDR3 is TGTGCCAGCAGAAGTAGCGGGACCGATAAGCAGTTCTTC.

The chain is built from TRBV25-1 and TRBJ2-5; no firm D call. CDR1 is MGHDK and CDR2 is SYGVNS in the germline V gene. The V and J ends lost 4 bases and 5 bases respectively, with 14 bases between them. The CDR3 covers 14 residues. This CDR3 is CASSVTADGETQYF. The CDR3 DNA reads as TGTGCCAGCAGTGTTACAGCCGACGGGGAGACCCAGTACTTC.

The chain uses TRBV7-8 and TRBJ2-3; D unclear. V lost 5 bases to trimming and J lost 4 bases, with 22 bases between them. This CDR3 region has 17 residues. CDR1 is SGHVS, CDR2 FQNEAQ, per germline. The CDR3 region is CASSPAGANEGADTQYF. Written as DNA, the CDR3 is TGTGCCAGCAGCCCCGCCGGAGCGAACGAAGGCGCAGATACGCAGTATTTT.

Notes on this clonotype: The CDR3 end shows no conserved phenylalanine or tryptophan, and so a read error is likely. J is TRBJ2-2 and V is TRBV5-4, with TRBD1 as a possible D gene (6 bases). The germline CDR1 and CDR2 sequences are SGHNT and YYREEE (reference sequence). This CDR3 spans 15 amino acids. V lost 4 bases to trimming and J lost 1 base, with 11 bases between them. For the CDR3, the DNA is TGTGCCAGCAGCCCCCGGGACAAGAACACCGGGGAGCTGTTTTAT. Amino acid sequence: CASSPRDKNTGELFY.

Notes on this clonotype: Just one base apart from a much larger clone, this may be a read error. The chain links TRBV12-3 or TRBV12-4 to TRBJ2-1; 7 nucleotides agree with TRBD2. CDR3 length: 15 residues. The CDR3 region is CASSQTSSIYNGQFF. The CDR3 coding sequence is TGTGCCAGCAGCCAGACTAGCTCTATTTACAATGGGCAGTTCTTC.

CDR3 nucleotides: TGCAGTTCCGCCACAGATACGCAGTATTTT. Amino acids: CSSATDTQYF. V is TRBV29-1 and J is TRBJ2-3; D is undetermined. The CDR3 spans 10 residues. Germline-derived CDR1 and CDR2 are SQVTM and ANQGSEA.

This clonotype has a single count. A single base separates this from a much larger clone, so it may be a read error. This CDR3 is missing its conserved last phenylalanine or tryptophan, likely due to a read error. The chain is built from TRBV28 and TRBJ1-1; TRBD1 matches 7 bases. The V gene's germline CDR1 is MDHEN and CDR2 SYDVKM. The V gene end was trimmed by 6 bases and the J gene end by 3 bases; junction bases not matched to a gene: 10. The CDR3 has 15 residues. CDR3 bases: TGTGCCAGCAGGGCTCGACAGGGATTGGACACTGAAGCTTTCCTT. As protein: CASRARQGLDTEAFL.

This clonotype was counted a single time. At one end the junction does not follow the germline gene, possibly because of a read error. The chain links TRBV7-8 to TRBJ1-5, with no clear D. This CDR3 has 16 amino acids. Per germline, CDR1 SGHVS and CDR2 FQNEAQ. The CDR3 loop reads CACSLVGFFYNQPQHF. In DNA form, the CDR3 reads TGTGCCTGCAGCTTAGTCGGGTTTTTCTACAATCAGCCCCAGCATTTT.

Concerning this clonotype: Relative to the germline gene, one junction end is altered; a read error may explain this. This chain links TRBV11-2 with TRBJ2-5, with TRBD2 as a possible D gene (5 bases). The CDR3 spans 16 residues. Germline assignment: CDR1 SGHAT and CDR2 FQNNGV. The chain's CDR3 is CAGSLRLAEHQETQYF. As DNA, the CDR3 is TGTGCCGGCAGCCTACGGCTAGCAGAGCACCAAGAGACCCAGTACTTC.

This clonotype appeared many times. This chain uses TRBV28 with TRBJ2-5; 8 nucleotides align to TRBD1. The J segment lost 6 bases and the V segment lost 5 bases, leaving 8 bases of the junction unmatched. This CDR3 comprises 14 residues. Per germline, CDR1 MDHEN and CDR2 SYDVKM. The CDR3 reads CASSNPGGMKTQYF. The CDR3 region has the DNA TGTGCCAGCAGTAACCCAGGGGGCATGAAGACCCAGTACTTC. Looking up the rest from reference TRBV28 and TRBJ2-5 gives the full variable domain: DVKVTQSSRYLVKRTGEKVFLECVQDMDHENMFWYRQDPGLGLRLIYFSYDVKMKEKGDIPEGYSVSREKKERFSLILESASTNQTSMYLCASSNPGGMKTQYFGPGTRLLVL.

As for this clonotype: A clone one base away is much larger, so this may be a read error. This chain links TRBV6-5 with TRBJ2-7; no clear D gene. The CDR3 length is 15 residues. Germline V lookup: CDR1 MNHEY, CDR2 SVGAGI. Trimming left V 2 bases short and J 0 bases short, with 11 bases between. The CDR3 DNA is TGTGCCAGCAGTTACCCGCCAGCCCGCTCCTACGAGCAGTACTTC. This sequence encodes CASSYPPARSYEQYF.

This chain connects TRBV29-1 to TRBJ1-2; no clear D gene. Germline V CDR1 and CDR2: SQVTM, ANQGSEA. This CDR3 has 14 amino acids. Trimming took off 8 bases at V and 7 bases at J, with 23 bases between the two ends. CDR3 amino acids: CSMPLGGSGPGYTF. For the CDR3, the DNA is TGCAGCATGCCCCTGGGAGGGTCCGGCCCTGGCTACACCTTC.

On this clonotype: A junction boundary mismatches the germline segment, possibly from a read error. This chain joins TRBV6-1 and TRBJ2-1; TRBD2 aligns across 8 bases. The CDR3 consists of 16 residues. Germline CDR1 MNHNS, CDR2 SASEGT. The CDR3 DNA sequence: TGTGCCAGCAGTCCAGGACTAGCTGGAATGAACAATGATCAGTTCTTC. The encoded protein is CASSPGLAGMNNDQFF.

V is TRBV7-3 and J is TRBJ2-1; 8 bases match TRBD2. The CDR3 runs 14 residues. Germline V gene lookup returns CDR1 SGHTA and CDR2 FQGTGA. The V and J ends lost 2 bases and 8 bases, in that order; junction bases with no gene match: 5. This chain's CDR3 is CASSLSPSGHEQFF. For the CDR3, the DNA is TGTGCCAGCAGCTTATCTCCTAGCGGGCATGAGCAGTTCTTC.

The chain has TRBV12-3 or TRBV12-4 and TRBJ1-3; D remains ambiguous. The CDR3 length is 13 residues. V was clipped by 7 bases and J by 0 bases, with 7 bases between them. The CDR3 loop reads CASTGNSGNTIYF. CDR3 bases: TGTGCCAGCACTGGGAACTCTGGAAACACCATATATTTT.

In regard to this clonotype: One base away lies a much larger clone, so this may be a sequencing read error. The rearrangement uses TRBV14 and TRBJ2-1, with D perhaps assigned TRBD1 or TRBD2 (5 bases each). Germline CDR1 is SGHDN and CDR2 is FVKESK. This CDR3 has 17 residues. The CDR3 reads CASSQGPTRGAYNKQFF. The DNA of the CDR3 is TGTGCCAGCAGCCAAGGTCCCACTAGAGGGGCCTACAATAAGCAGTTCTTC. The full variable domain, its missing parts supplied by reference TRBV14 and TRBJ2-1, is EAGVTQFPSHSVIEKGQTVTLRCDPISGHDNLYWYRRVMGKEIKFLLHFVKESKQDESGMPNNRFLAERTGGTYSTLKVQPAELEDSGVYFCASSQGPTRGAYNKQFFGPGTRLTVL.

This chain joins TRBV20-1 and TRBJ2-7, with a possible D match to TRBD2 (6 bases). Germline values: CDR1 DFQATT, CDR2 SNEGSKA (reference sequence). V was shortened by 1 base and J by 0 bases, with 16 bases between the two germline ends. The CDR3 extends over 16 amino acids. CDR3 amino acids: CSARGLGGVPSYEQYF. The DNA of the CDR3 is TGCAGTGCTAGAGGTCTTGGCGGGGTGCCCTCCTACGAGCAGTACTTC.

As to this clonotype: One junction end does not reproduce the germline sequence, and a read error may be involved. V gene TRBV6-5 combines with J gene TRBJ2-7; D may be TRBD2 (5 bases). This CDR3 has 13 residues. Germline V gene data show CDR1 as MNHEY and CDR2 as SVGAGI. The CDR3 DNA reads TGTGCCAGCAGGAACAATGAGGGCTACGAGGAGTACTTC. Translated: CASRNNEGYEEYF.

This clonotype has a handful of counts. The chain recombines TRBV30 with TRBJ2-5; D is unclear. Germline CDR1 GTSNPN, CDR2 SVGIG (reference sequence). The CDR3 length is 11 residues. Trimming cost V 1 base and J 5 bases, with 5 bases left between them. Written as DNA, the CDR3 is TGTGCCTGGAGTGCCCAGGAGACCCAGTACTTC. Protein sequence: CAWSAQETQYF.

Details on this clonotype: The junction shows a germline mismatch at one end, possibly a read error. The chain has TRBV5-1 and TRBJ2-1; TRBD1 aligns across 7 bases. The CDR3 is 15 amino acids. Germline CDR1 is SGHRS and CDR2 is YFSETQ. This chain's CDR3 is CASKMQLGGNNEQFF. CDR3 DNA: TGCGCCAGCAAAATGCAATTAGGGGGCAACAATGAGCAGTTCTTT.